This T cell receptor (beta chain) was identified in a study of blood T cells in healthy people across ages. About the research overall: Every two T cells gave about one barcoded beta molecule via template switching.

The CDR3 contains 14 residues. Deletions cut 4 bases from V and 5 bases from J, with 12 bases between. Germline V CDR1 and CDR2: LGHDT, YNNKEL (reference sequence). Many counts were recorded for this clonotype. Primers used in a second PCR of roughly 6 to 12 cycles were a sample-barcoded 5' primer and a J-beta primer mix. TCRdb ran MiXCR on the 5' RACE reads and lists one entry per CDR3 protein. The sample shows under 850,000 distinct CDR3 sequences, roughly 34% of them seen only once. The gene calls are TRBV3-1 and TRBJ2-1; D uncertain. This receptor was obtained from a young man in good health. The sample taken for sequencing was blood. CDR3 DNA: TGTGCCAGCAGCCGTGGGCTGGGTCACAATGAGCAGTTCTTC. Protein: CASSRGLGHNEQFF.